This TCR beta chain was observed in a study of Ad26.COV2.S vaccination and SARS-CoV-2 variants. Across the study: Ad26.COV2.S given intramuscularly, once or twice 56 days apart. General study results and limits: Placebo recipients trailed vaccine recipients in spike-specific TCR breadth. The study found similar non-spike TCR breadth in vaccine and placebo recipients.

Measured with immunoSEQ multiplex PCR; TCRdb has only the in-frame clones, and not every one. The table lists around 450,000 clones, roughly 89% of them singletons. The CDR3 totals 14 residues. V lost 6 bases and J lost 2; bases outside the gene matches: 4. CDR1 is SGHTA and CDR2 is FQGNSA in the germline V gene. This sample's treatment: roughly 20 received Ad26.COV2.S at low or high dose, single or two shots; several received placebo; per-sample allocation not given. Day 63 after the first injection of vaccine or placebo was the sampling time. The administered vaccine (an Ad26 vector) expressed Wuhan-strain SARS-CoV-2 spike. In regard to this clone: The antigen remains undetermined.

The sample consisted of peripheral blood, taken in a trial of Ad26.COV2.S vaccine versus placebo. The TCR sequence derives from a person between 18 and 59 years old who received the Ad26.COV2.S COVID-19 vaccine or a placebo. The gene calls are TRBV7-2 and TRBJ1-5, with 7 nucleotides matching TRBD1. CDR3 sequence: CASSFDRGNQPQHF. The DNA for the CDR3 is TGTGCCAGCAGTTTCGACAGGGGCAATCAGCCCCAGCATTTT.